This TCR beta chain was sequenced in a study of blood T cell repertoires in COVID-19. On the study more broadly: The samples span acute and convalescent COVID-19 from the United States, Italy and Spain. T cells, B-cell-depleted T cells, or PBMCs supplied cDNA or gDNA.

Participants' own reports of clinical history determined their cohort assignment. Recovery among Cohort 3 donors was established by two negative PCRs, clearance, or symptom resolution. The CDR3 is 13 residues long, counting both termini. Looked up from germline, CDR1 is SGHRS and CDR2 is YFSETQ. About this clone: The conserved closing phenylalanine or tryptophan is absent in this CDR3, likely reflecting a read error. It is unclear where the CDR3 begins or ends on the DNA, so no DNA is shown, and the CDR3 is as TCRdb lists it.

Assay used: immunoSEQ multiplex PCR; TCRdb lists only in-frame clones, some missing. The profile shows just over 300,000 clones, approximately 83% of them singletons. The TCR was taken from a man younger than 40 who had recovered from COVID-19. Sequencing was performed on PBMCs or T cells enriched from blood (not recorded which). The chain is built from TRBV5-1 and TRBJ2-7; TRBD1, the D gene given by the table, was not confirmed from the DNA. CDR3 residues: CASSYAGGTAVSI.